Following are 32 T cell receptor beta chains from one sample sequenced in a study of vaccination and CD4 T cells after COVID-19. For these receptors, no antigen is known. CD4+ T cells that had been cultured provided DNA sequenced with the Oncomine TCR Beta short-read assay. TCRdb independently ran MiXCR on the PCR reads; one entry per CDR3 protein. This sample has 20,000 to 30,000 distinct CDR3 sequences, with over 60% found just once. Treatment specified: roughly 10-day PBMC culture with coronavirus spike peptide pools or control peptides (ViraFEST assay). The sample taken for sequencing was CD4+ T cells from blood, cultured in vitro. The receptors derive from a human donor who had recovered from COVID-19.

The rearrangement joins TRBV12-3 or TRBV12-4 to TRBJ1-4; D is perhaps TRBD1 (5 bases). The ends were cut back, 7 bases at V and 8 bases at J, with 14 bases in the middle. The length of the CDR3 is 13 residues. The CDR3 bases are TGTGCCAGCAAACCCGTGGGGGTGGAAAAACTGTTTTTT. This translates into CASKPVGVEKLFF.

V and J are TRBV19 and TRBJ1-4, with D possibly matching TRBD1 (5 bases). Germline lookup yields CDR1 LNHDA and CDR2 SQIVND (reference sequence). Trimming took off 7 bases at V and 4 bases at J, with 13 bases between the two ends. The CDR3 covers 14 residues. DNA of the CDR3: TGTGCCAGTAAGCGTGGGGACTTTAATGAAAAACTGTTTTTT. This encodes CASKRGDFNEKLFF.

The chain couples TRBV7-9 to TRBJ2-7; TRBD2 agrees at 13 bases. V dropped 6 bases and J dropped 2; count of bases not matched to a gene: 4. Germline V gene lookup returns CDR1 SEHNR and CDR2 FQNEAQ (reference sequence). This CDR3 has 15 residues. Here the CDR3 reads CASRLGTSGTYEQYF. The CDR3, as DNA: TGTGCCAGCAGACTCGGGACTAGCGGGACCTACGAGCAGTACTTC.

The count of this clonotype is one. The V gene is TRBV7-9, the J gene TRBJ2-7, with 10 bases that match TRBD1. Germline V gene lookup returns CDR1 SEHNR and CDR2 FQNEAQ (reference sequence). This CDR3 spans 15 amino acids. V was clipped by 4 bases and J by 2 bases; unmatched bases: 5. For the CDR3, the DNA is TGTGCCAGCAGCTCAGTGGGGACAGGGGCCTACGAGCAGTACTTC. It yields the protein CASSSVGTGAYEQYF.

This clonotype was detected only a few times. This chain joins TRBV6-1 and TRBJ1-5; D possibly corresponds to TRBD1 (5 bases). CDR1 is MNHNS and CDR2 is SASEGT in the germline V gene. The CDR3 is made up of 15 amino acids. V lost 6 bases and J lost 0, with 12 bases in between. CDR3 coding DNA: TGTGCCAGCAGCCGGCAGGGTTATAGCAATCAGCCCCAGCATTTT. It is translated as CASSRQGYSNQPQHF.

This chain joins TRBV18 and TRBJ1-2; no clear D gene. Germline CDR1 and CDR2: KGHSH and LQKENI. The CDR3 covers 16 residues. Trimming shortened V by 4 bases and J by 0 bases, and 15 bases separated the two germline ends. Here the CDR3 reads CASSLQTGPSNYGYTF. The CDR3 nucleotides read TGTGCCAGCTCACTACAGACGGGTCCATCTAACTATGGCTACACCTTC.

This chain joins TRBV20-1 and TRBJ2-2, with D tentatively TRBD1 (6 bases). The V end lost 2 bases, the J end lost 0 bases, and 10 bases lay between the germline ends. Germline lookup yields CDR1 DFQATT and CDR2 SNEGSKA (reference sequence). The CDR3 runs to 15 residues. The CDR3 region is CSARSGTSNTGELFF. In nucleotides, the CDR3 is TGCAGTGCTAGATCCGGGACATCGAACACCGGGGAGCTGTTTTTT.

The chain uses TRBV28 and TRBJ1-2; 8 nucleotides match TRBD1. The CDR3 is made up of 15 amino acids. Germline trimming cut 5 bases from V and 5 bases from J; bases unmatched to any gene: 10. Germline V gives CDR1 MDHEN, CDR2 SYDVKM. This CDR3 reads CASSPSTGALYGYTF. The CDR3 DNA reads as TGTGCCAGCAGTCCATCGACAGGGGCCCTATATGGCTACACCTTC.

The chain uses TRBV29-1 and TRBJ2-5; possibly TRBD1 or TRBD2 for D (5 bases each). Between the trimmed V and J ends, which lost 2 bases and 2 bases, there was a span of 24 bases. Per the germline V gene, CDR1 is SQVTM and CDR2 is ANQGSEA. The CDR3 extends over 18 amino acids. In DNA form, the CDR3 reads TGCAGCGTTGAAATTCCCGGGACCTGGCGGAGTGGACAAGAGACCCAGTACTTC. This gives the protein CSVEIPGTWRSGQETQYF.

The chain couples TRBV18 to TRBJ2-3; unclear D gene. Trimming pared 3 bases from V and 0 bases from J, leaving 7 bases between. The V gene's germline CDR1 is KGHSH and CDR2 LQKENI. The CDR3 covers 14 residues. The DNA for the CDR3 is TGTGCCAGCTCACCGATTAGAAGCACAGATACGCAGTATTTT. Encoded protein: CASSPIRSTDTQYF.

The rearrangement links TRBV20-1 to TRBJ2-5; 9 bases line up with TRBD2. V lost 5 bases to trimming and J lost 1 base; unmatched junction nucleotides: 8. The CDR3 is made up of 15 amino acids. Germline loops: CDR1 DFQATT, CDR2 SNEGSKA (reference sequence). The CDR3 here is CSAVVPSGAQETQYF. The DNA for the CDR3 is TGCAGTGCTGTTGTGCCTAGCGGGGCCCAAGAGACCCAGTACTTC.

This chain uses TRBV20-1 with TRBJ1-5, with TRBD1 matching over 7 bases. The CDR3 covers 14 residues. Per germline, CDR1 DFQATT and CDR2 SNEGSKA (reference sequence). V shed 6 bases and J 0 bases; nucleotides not matched to a gene: 5. The CDR3 here is CSANDRDSNQPQHF. Written as DNA, the CDR3 is TGCAGTGCCAATGACAGGGATAGCAATCAGCCCCAGCATTTT.

This clonotype was counted between two and nine times. V is TRBV15 and J is TRBJ1-2, with a possible D match to TRBD1 (6 bases). V dropped 4 bases and J dropped 8 bases, with 17 bases sitting between them. In germline, CDR1 is LNHNV, CDR2 YYDKDF (reference sequence). The CDR3 length is 14 residues. The CDR3 here is CATSTPQGVGGYTF. The CDR3 nucleotides read TGTGCCACCAGCACCCCACAGGGTGTGGGGGGCTACACCTTC.

This clonotype appeared once. V gene TRBV19 combines with J gene TRBJ1-2; D is unresolved. The germline CDR1 and CDR2 sequences are LNHDA and SQIVND (reference sequence). The CDR3 runs to 13 residues. V shed 3 bases and J shed 5 bases, with 10 bases lying between them. CDR3 DNA: TGTGCCAGTAGTATTGGACGGATGTATGGCTACACCTTC. Its translation is CASSIGRMYGYTF.

This rearrangement joins TRBV24-1 to TRBJ2-2, with 15 bases matching TRBD2. The CDR3 totals 19 residues. J lost 5 bases, V lost 1 base, and 7 bases had no gene match. Germline V CDR1 and CDR2: KGHDR, SFDVKD. The CDR3 DNA follows: TGTGCCACCAGTGATTTTAGGACTAGCGGGAGGGCCGGAACCGGGGAGCTGTTTTTT. Translated: CATSDFRTSGRAGTGELFF.

J is TRBJ2-5 and V is TRBV27; D might be TRBD1 or TRBD2, each matching 5 bases. The germline V and J ends were trimmed by 1 base and 7 bases, with 7 bases remaining between them. The CDR3 sequence is 12 residues long. Per the germline V gene, CDR1 is MNHEY and CDR2 is SMNVEV (reference sequence). The CDR3 DNA sequence: TGTGCCAGCAGTTTATTTGGGGGGACCCAGTACTTC. This codes for CASSLFGGTQYF.

V usage is TRBV6-1 and J usage is TRBJ1-5, with unresolved D. Germline V CDR1 and CDR2: MNHNS, SASEGT. There are 14 residues in the CDR3. The ends were cut back, 5 bases at V and 0 bases at J, with 8 bases in the middle. The CDR3 DNA reads as TGTGCCAGCAGTCCTACATTTAGCAATCAGCCCCAGCATTTT. Its protein is CASSPTFSNQPQHF.

The chain is built from TRBV28 and TRBJ1-2; the D is unclear. The CDR3 contains 14 residues. V was pared by 3 bases and J by 3 bases, with 11 bases between. Germline CDR1 and CDR2: MDHEN and SYDVKM. This CDR3 reads CASSLAGRYYGYTF. As DNA, the CDR3 is TGTGCCAGCAGTTTGGCCGGGCGGTACTATGGCTACACCTTC.

This clonotype was seen a handful of times. The chain couples TRBV28 to TRBJ2-7; 7 nucleotides align to TRBD2. CDR1 is MDHEN, CDR2 SYDVKM, per germline. J was trimmed by 5 bases and V by 6 bases; bases with no gene match: 13. The CDR3 length is 15 residues. CDR3 DNA sequence: TGTGCCAGCAGCCTGGGGGGGACCCCGGTGCACGAGCAGTACTTC. It yields the protein CASSLGGTPVHEQYF.

The V call is TRBV19, the J call TRBJ1-1, with D possibly being TRBD1 (6 bases). Germline CDR1 and CDR2: LNHDA and SQIVND (reference sequence). The CDR3 sequence is 15 residues long. The V end was cut by 3 bases, the J end by 0 bases, with 11 bases between. CDR3 residues: CASSIRGRMNTEAFF. CDR3 DNA: TGTGCCAGTAGTATCCGGGGGCGCATGAACACTGAAGCTTTCTTT.

This chain connects TRBV6-1 to TRBJ1-1; no reliable D call. Trimming shortened V by 5 bases and J by 3 bases, and 16 bases separated the two germline ends. Germline values: CDR1 MNHNS, CDR2 SASEGT. The CDR3 has 15 residues. The CDR3: CASSRAPGGHTEAFF. The CDR3 nucleotides read TGTGCCAGCAGTCGGGCCCCCGGTGGACACACTGAAGCTTTCTTT.

This clonotype has more than one count but fewer than ten. The chain joins TRBV19 to TRBJ1-6; 8 nucleotides align to TRBD1. Germline CDR1 LNHDA, CDR2 SQIVND (reference sequence). Trimming at V came to 5 bases and at J to 10 bases, leaving 7 bases not matched to a gene. The CDR3 is 14 amino acids. CDR3 nucleotides: TGTGCCAGTAGTCCCGACAGGGGTGGATCACCCCTCCACTTT. This translates into CASSPDRGGSPLHF.

J is TRBJ1-2 and V is TRBV7-2; no clear D. Germline V CDR1 and CDR2: SGHTA, FQGNSA. CDR3 length: 13 amino acids. V was trimmed by 1 base and J by 8 bases, leaving 11 bases between them. The CDR3 DNA reads TGTGCCAGCAGCTTAGAGAGGGTACTAGGCTACACCTTC. Its protein is CASSLERVLGYTF.

The chain couples TRBV20-1 to TRBJ1-2; 7 bases are a match to TRBD1. The CDR3 is 16 residues long. Germline V lookup: CDR1 DFQATT, CDR2 SNEGSKA (reference sequence). The V and J ends lost 5 bases and 4 bases, in that order; junction bases with no gene match: 16. CDR3 amino acids: CSAPTGVGVGSYGYTF. The CDR3, as DNA: TGCAGTGCTCCTACAGGGGTAGGAGTAGGATCCTATGGCTACACCTTC.

This clonotype appeared a few times. This chain uses TRBV6-2 or TRBV6-3 with TRBJ2-7; 9 positions agree with TRBD1. J was trimmed by 3 bases and V by 2 bases; bases with no gene match: 2. CDR1 is MNHEY and CDR2 is SVGEGT in the germline V gene. The CDR3 totals 14 residues. The CDR3 DNA follows: TGTGCCAGCAGTTACGGGGGACAGGGCTACGAGCAGTACTTC. This translates into CASSYGGQGYEQYF.

The chain is built from TRBV7-2 and TRBJ2-2; TRBD2 matches at 13 bases. V lost 2 bases, J lost 3 bases, and 3 bases stayed unmatched. The germline V gene has CDR1 SGHTA and CDR2 FQGNSA. The CDR3 sequence is 17 residues long. In DNA form, the CDR3 reads TGTGCCAGCAGCTTAAGGGGACTAGCGGGACACACCGGGGAGCTGTTTTTT. Its protein is CASSLRGLAGHTGELFF.

The chain is built from TRBV27 and TRBJ2-6; D remains unclear. Germline-derived CDR1 and CDR2 are MNHEY and SMNVEV (reference sequence). The CDR3 is made up of 15 amino acids. The V gene lost 5 bases and the J gene lost 0 bases, with 8 bases spanning the gap. The CDR3 protein is CASSLRDSGANVLTF. The CDR3 nucleotides read TGTGCCAGCAGTCTTCGAGACTCTGGGGCCAACGTCCTGACTTTC.

The gene calls are TRBV11-2 and TRBJ2-1, with D perhaps TRBD2 (5 bases). Germline V gene lookup returns CDR1 SGHAT and CDR2 FQNNGV. The CDR3 runs 13 residues. V was clipped by 0 bases and J by 10 bases, with 10 bases between them. The CDR3 region is CASSLDGEREQFF. The CDR3 region has the DNA TGTGCCAGCAGCTTAGACGGAGAGCGGGAGCAGTTCTTC.

J is TRBJ1-2 and V is TRBV20-1, with 7 bases that match TRBD1. The junction had 14 bases not matched to a gene; V was cut back by 2 bases and J by 8 bases. The germline CDR1 and CDR2 sequences are DFQATT and SNEGSKA (reference sequence). The CDR3 contains 15 residues. CDR3: CSARRGQDPIGGYTF. CDR3 coding DNA: TGCAGTGCTAGAAGGGGGCAGGACCCCATAGGAGGCTACACCTTC.

This clonotype was seen a few times. This chain joins TRBV27 and TRBJ1-6, with 8 positions matching TRBD1. The germline V gene has CDR1 MNHEY and CDR2 SMNVEV (reference sequence). Losses at the gene ends were 6 bases for V and 8 bases for J; bases not matched to a gene: 12. This CDR3 spans 16 amino acids. The CDR3 DNA is TGTGCCAGCAGCTGGCGACGGACAGGGAGGGATTCACCCCTCCACTTT. The encoded protein is CASSWRRTGRDSPLHF.

V is TRBV12-3 or TRBV12-4 and J is TRBJ1-2; 7 bases agree with TRBD1. This CDR3 is built from 15 residues. With V trimmed by 6 bases and J by 4 bases, 11 bases remained unmatched. The CDR3 protein is CASSRPGTEPYGYTF. The CDR3 nucleotides read TGTGCCAGCAGCCGCCCCGGGACAGAGCCCTATGGCTACACCTTC.

The genes are TRBV20-1 and TRBJ2-1; 8 bases agree with TRBD1. J was trimmed by 8 bases and V by 0 bases; bases with no gene match: 9. The CDR3 has 15 residues. Germline V gives CDR1 DFQATT, CDR2 SNEGSKA (reference sequence). This CDR3 reads CSARDQTGDNDEQFF. In DNA, the CDR3 is TGCAGTGCTAGAGATCAGACAGGGGATAACGATGAGCAGTTCTTC.